The 15 T cell receptor beta chains reported below all come from one sample, sequenced in a study of CD8 T cells in Susac syndrome (dated by TCRdb to about 2019). Library creation used the immunoSEQ multiplex PCR assay. RNA was extracted with the RNeasy kit and about 0.5 to 1 ug was reverse transcribed using random hexamers. TCRdb trimmed public reads at Q25 via fastp, called clones via MiXCR and kept in-frame beta chains. Here each entry gathers all rows of one CDR3 protein and keeps the most common genes and DNA. The sample has roughly 200,000 distinct CDR3 sequences on record, approximately 95% of them singletons. 0.082% of the sample rests with the top ten. The sequencing sample was made of CD4+ T cells from PBMCs. The receptors derive from a human donor with multiple sclerosis.

The chain is built from TRBV5-4 and TRBJ2-1; either TRBD1 or TRBD2 may fit D (5 bases each). Germline V gene sequence: CDR1 SGHNT, CDR2 YYREEE (reference sequence). V lost 0 bases and J 0 bases, leaving 7 bases between the germline ends. This CDR3 region has 15 residues. The CDR3 spells CASSLARGSYNEQFF. CDR3 bases: TGTGCCAGCAGCTTGGCGAGGGGCTCCTACAATGAGCAGTTCTTC.

This rearrangement joins TRBV11-2 to TRBJ2-5; 7 bases are shared with TRBD1. This CDR3 region has 14 residues. The ends lost 5 bases at V and 5 bases at J; junction bases unmatched: 8. CDR1 and CDR2 (germline): SGHAT, FQNNGV. The CDR3 region is CASSGGQASETQYF. DNA for the CDR3: TGTGCCAGCAGCGGTGGACAGGCCTCGGAGACCCAGTACTTC. The entire variable domain, with the rest obtained from reference TRBV11-2 and TRBJ2-5, is as follows: EAGVAQSPRYKIIEKRQSVAFWCNPISGHATLYWYQQILGQGPKLLIQFQNNGVVDDSQLPKDRFSAERLKGVDSTLKIQPAKLEDSAVYLCASSGGQASETQYFGPGTRLLVL.

The V and J genes are TRBV5-6 and TRBJ1-6, with D tentatively TRBD1 (5 bases). CDR1 SGHDT and CDR2 YYEEEE come from the germline V gene. Trimming removed 5 bases from V and 7 bases from J, with 10 bases in between. The CDR3 is 13 residues long. For the CDR3, the DNA is TGTGCCAGCAGAAGGGGCCGAAATTCACCCCTCCACTTT. Encoded protein: CASRRGRNSPLHF.

The V call is TRBV29-1, the J call TRBJ1-1; the D is unclear. Germline V gene data show CDR1 as SQVTM and CDR2 as ANQGSEA. V shed 4 bases and J shed 11 bases, with 17 bases lying between them. CDR3 length equals 12 residues. CDR3: CSVGYVPHSAFF. CDR3 in DNA: TGCAGCGTTGGGTACGTCCCGCACTCGGCTTTCTTT. The variable domain in full, with the rest retrieved from reference TRBV29-1 and TRBJ1-1, is SAVISQKPSRDICQRGTSLTIQCQVDSQVTMMFWYRQQPGQSLTLIATANQGSEATYESGFVIDKFPISRPNLTFSTLTVSNMSPEDSSIYLCSVGYVPHSAFFGQGTRLTVV.

The chain recombines TRBV20-1 with TRBJ2-1; D possibly matches TRBD1 or TRBD2 (6 bases each). V was trimmed by 5 bases and J by 2 bases, leaving 13 bases between them. CDR1 is DFQATT, CDR2 SNEGSKA, per germline (reference sequence). The CDR3 has 14 amino acids. DNA for the CDR3: TGCAGTGCTGGCTGGAGGGGGACCTACAATGAGCAGTTCTTC. It is translated as CSAGWRGTYNEQFF.

V is TRBV5-4 and J is TRBJ1-5; D remains ambiguous. The CDR3 covers 15 residues. Trimming left V 2 bases short and J 0 bases short, with 9 bases between. Germline CDR1 SGHNT, CDR2 YYREEE (reference sequence). As DNA, the CDR3 is TGTGCCAGCAGCTTAGACCTCGATAGCAATCAGCCCCAGCATTTT. Translating gives CASSLDLDSNQPQHF.

The V gene is TRBV20-1, the J gene TRBJ2-3, with 12 positions matching TRBD2. The CDR3 spans 15 residues. With 6 bases clipped from V and 4 bases from J, the junction kept 8 bases outside the gene matches. CDR1 is DFQATT, CDR2 SNEGSKA, per germline (reference sequence). The CDR3 DNA sequence: TGCAGTGCCGGTGGGACTAGCGGGTACCCAGATACGCAGTATTTT. Protein: CSAGGTSGYPDTQYF.

The rearrangement links TRBV12-3 or TRBV12-4 to TRBJ2-2; D is unresolved. Trimming took 8 bases from V and 7 from J, leaving 11 bases between them. The CDR3 length is 12 residues. CDR3 in amino acids: CASPSPGGELFF. CDR3 bases: TGTGCCAGCCCCTCCCCGGGCGGGGAGCTGTTTTTT.

The chain combines TRBV25-1 with TRBJ2-3; D possibly uses TRBD1 or TRBD2 (6 bases each). Germline V gives CDR1 MGHDK, CDR2 SYGVNS. The CDR3 runs to 14 residues. Deletions cut 6 bases from V and 4 bases from J, with 14 bases between. The CDR3 reads CASSAYGGPDTQYF. The CDR3 bases are TGTGCCAGCAGCGCCTACGGGGGCCCAGATACGCAGTATTTT.

This sequence joins TRBV5-1 and TRBJ1-2; possibly TRBD1 for D (5 bases). Germline V gene sequence: CDR1 SGHRS, CDR2 YFSETQ. V lost 4 bases, J lost 6 bases, and 10 bases lay in between. The CDR3 is 12 residues long. The CDR3 DNA follows: TGCGCCAGCAGCGGGCAGGGAGATGGCTACACCTTC. Encoded protein: CASSGQGDGYTF. Full variable domain (remainder filled in from reference TRBV5-1 and TRBJ1-2): KAGVTQTPRYLIKTRGQQVTLSCSPISGHRSVSWYQQTPGQGLQFLFEYFSETQRNKGNFPGRFSGRQFSNSRSEMNVSTLELGDSALYLCASSGQGDGYTFGSGTRLTVV.

The rearrangement uses TRBV6-6 and TRBJ1-2; D is unresolved. Germline V gene data show CDR1 as MNHNY and CDR2 as SVGAGI (reference sequence). V lost 1 base and J 4 bases, leaving 7 bases between the germline ends. This CDR3 is built from 13 residues. CDR3 coding DNA: TGTGCCAGCAGTTACTGGGGTCCCTATGGCTACACCTTC. Amino acids: CASSYWGPYGYTF.

This chain links TRBV20-1 with TRBJ2-7; D unresolved. Germline V gives CDR1 DFQATT, CDR2 SNEGSKA (reference sequence). V lost 3 bases and J 0 bases, leaving 6 bases between the germline ends. This CDR3 spans 12 amino acids. CDR3 in DNA: TGCAGTGCTAGTACAGACTCCTACGAGCAGTACGTC. Residues: CSASTDSYEQYV.

The DNA for the CDR3 is TGTGCCAGCAGCTTAGATGGGACAGATACGCAGTATTTT. As protein: CASSLDGTDTQYF. This chain uses TRBV7-9 with TRBJ2-3; D is unclear. CDR3 length equals 13 residues. Trimming cost V 1 base and J 3 bases, with 5 bases left between them. The germline V gene encodes CDR1 SEHNR and CDR2 FQNEAQ (reference sequence).

This chain joins TRBV5-1 and TRBJ1-6, with 9 bases lining up with TRBD1. The V gene's germline CDR1 is SGHRS and CDR2 YFSETQ. Unmatched junction bases numbered 5, after V lost 0 bases and J lost 10 bases. This CDR3 is 15 amino acids long. CDR3: CASSLAGQGRSPLHF. CDR3 bases: TGCGCCAGCAGCTTGGCCGGACAGGGGCGGTCACCCCTCCACTTT.

V usage is TRBV5-1 and J usage is TRBJ2-5, with D tentatively TRBD1 (9 bases). The germline gives CDR1 SGHRS, CDR2 YFSETQ. Trimming cost V 4 bases and J 5 bases, with 27 bases left between them. The CDR3 has 18 residues. The CDR3: CASSPGQGFGGARETQYF. The DNA for the CDR3 is TGCGCCAGCAGCCCGGGACAGGGCTTCGGGGGGGCCCGGGAGACCCAGTACTTC.